This T cell receptor (beta chain) was identified during a study of shared clonotypes between healthy human individuals. Whole-study context: Donors had three CD4 naive, three CD4 memory, two CD8 naive and one CD8 memory plate apiece. General study results and limits: Shared across a handful of donors were 5% to 6% of the naive CD4 clonotypes.

Trimming pared 2 bases from V and 5 bases from J, leaving 5 bases between. The CDR3 extends over 12 amino acids. Per germline, CDR1 SGHRS and CDR2 YFSETQ. Remarks on this clone: Its antigen is not known.

Every subset had its genomic DNA shared out evenly among several immunoSEQ plates. Some clones are missing from TCRdb's copy, which holds only in-frame ones; the method was immunoSEQ multiplex PCR. Of approximately 330,000 clones listed, more than 60% are singletons. Naive CD45RA+ and memory CD45RA-negative subsets were split from CD4+ cells. The sample comprised memory CD4+ T cells sorted from blood. The subset denotes: CD45RA-negative fraction. This sequence was found in a man aged 25 to 40 in good health. The genes are TRBV5-1 and TRBJ2-1; possibly TRBD2 for D (5 bases). CDR3 protein: CASSFSDNEQFF. The CDR3 DNA sequence: TGCGCCAGCAGCTTTAGCGACAATGAGCAGTTCTTC.